Following are 7 T cell receptor beta chains from one sample sequenced in a study of technical replicates of blood from a few donors (dated by TCRdb to 2017 to 2019). The library was obtained by the immunoSEQ multiplex PCR assay. TCRdb took over this immuneACCESS table, retaining in-frame rearrangements with V and J assigned. Such tables are incomplete; in checked studies, under half of the missing clones stem from an unresolved V gene, and the remainder is unexplained. This sample gives 55,000 to 75,000 clones in total; 85% to 95% of them show up just once. The ten largest account for roughly 0.37% of the sample. The material sequenced was T cells isolated from PBMCs. The receptors originated from a human donor in good health.

This chain links TRBV2 with TRBJ2-2; 7 bases agree with TRBD2. The CDR3 runs to 15 residues. The J segment lost 3 bases and the V segment lost 10 bases, leaving 11 bases of the junction unmatched. Germline values: CDR1 SNHLY, CDR2 FYNNEI. The CDR3 here is CATREGGPHTGELFF. DNA of the CDR3: TGTGCCACCCGAGAGGGAGGGCCCCACACCGGGGAGCTGTTTTTT.

The chain recombines TRBV27 with TRBJ2-7; 13 bases agree with TRBD2. The CDR3 sequence is 16 residues long. CDR1 is MNHEY and CDR2 is SMNVEV in the germline V gene (reference sequence). V lost 5 bases and J lost 3; bases outside the gene matches: 7. DNA for the CDR3: TGTGCCAGCAGTATCTCACTAGCGGGAGGGGGCTACGAGCAGTACTTC. Protein sequence: CASSISLAGGGYEQYF.

The gene calls are TRBV7-8 and TRBJ2-1, with D perhaps TRBD1 (5 bases). V dropped 10 bases and J dropped 3 bases, with 13 bases sitting between them. The CDR3 is 13 amino acids. The V gene's germline CDR1 is SGHVS and CDR2 FQNEAQ. For the CDR3, the DNA is TGTGCCATCGTGCCCAGGGACTACAATGAGCAGTTCTTC. Translating it yields CAIVPRDYNEQFF.

This clone has just one count. The CDR3 sequence is CASRGVTNEKLFF. DNA of the CDR3: TGTGCCAGCAGAGGGGTAACTAATGAAAAACTGTTTTTT. The genes are TRBV6-5 and TRBJ1-4; TRBD1 is a possible D gene (5 bases). This CDR3 is built from 13 residues. V was shortened by 6 bases and J by 1 base, with 6 bases between the two germline ends. The germline V gene has CDR1 MNHEY and CDR2 SVGAGI.

The chain has TRBV28 and TRBJ1-1, with a weak D call TRBD1 (6 bases). Trimming pared 2 bases from V and 1 base from J, leaving 11 bases between. This CDR3 spans 15 amino acids. Germline CDR1 MDHEN, CDR2 SYDVKM. CDR3 DNA: TGTGCCAGCAGTTTACAAGTGACAGGGAACACTGAAGCTTTCTTT. It codes for CASSLQVTGNTEAFF.

The CDR3 sequence is CASSRTSDKDEQFF. The CDR3 coding sequence is TGCGCCAGCAGTAGGACTAGTGATAAGGATGAGCAGTTCTTC. The V gene is TRBV10-1, the J gene TRBJ2-1; 7 positions match TRBD2. Germline lookup yields CDR1 WNHNN and CDR2 SYGVQD (reference sequence). The CDR3 consists of 14 residues. The trim removed 5 bases at V and 8 bases at J, leaving 9 bases unmatched.

This clone appeared a few times. The rearrangement links TRBV2 to TRBJ1-1; 10 positions match TRBD1. CDR3 length equals 13 residues. Looked up from germline, CDR1 is SNHLY and CDR2 is FYNNEI. The V and J ends lost 8 bases and 11 bases, in that order; junction bases with no gene match: 11. The CDR3 DNA reads TGTGCCAGCGACACACCGGGACAGGGGAAGGCTTTCTTT. This gives the protein CASDTPGQGKAFF. The variable domain in full, completed from reference TRBV2 and TRBJ1-1, reads EPEVTQTPSHQVTQMGQEVILRCVPISNHLYFYWYRQILGQKVEFLVSFYNNEISEKSEIFDDQFSVERPDGSNFTLKIRSTKLEDSAMYFCASDTPGQGKAFFGQGTRLTVV.